This passage covers 22 T cell receptor beta chains from one sample sequenced in a study of graft-versus-host responses after intestinal transplantation (dated by TCRdb to about 2021). Interpreted using the paper, the time point label stands for: cells obtained before transplantation from donor or recipient. No cognate antigen is known for these TCRs. The library was produced with the immunoSEQ multiplex PCR assay. The table was pulled from immuneACCESS by TCRdb, which kept in-frame rearrangements only. Such tables lose some clones; where checked, under half of the loss comes from unresolved V genes, and the rest has no known cause. The sample profile shows fewer than 120,000 clones; 93% of them were found once. The top ten clones comprise around 0.55% of the sample. Sample: unstimulated CD8+ T cells sorted from spleen or lymph node cells, taken before intestinal transplant. These receptors all stem from a human donor who received an intestinal transplant.

The CDR3 DNA reads TGTGCCAGCAGTGAGGGTTTAGCGGGAGGGTACTCAGATACGCAGTATTTT. It translates to CASSEGLAGGYSDTQYF. The rearrangement joins TRBV2 to TRBJ2-3; 11 bases agree with TRBD2. This CDR3 has 17 amino acids. CDR1 is SNHLY, CDR2 FYNNEI, per germline. V shed 3 bases and J 4 bases; nucleotides not matched to a gene: 9.

In its sample, this clone was seen once. J is TRBJ2-7 and V is TRBV28; D is unclear. CDR1 and CDR2 from the germline V gene are MDHEN and SYDVKM. This CDR3 contains 14 residues. V was pared by 2 bases and J by 2 bases, with 10 bases between. DNA for the CDR3: TGTGCCAGCAGTTTAAGACTTACCCCCTACGAGCAGTACTTC. Protein sequence: CASSLRLTPYEQYF.

The chain joins TRBV2 to TRBJ2-7, with no clear D. The germline gives CDR1 SNHLY, CDR2 FYNNEI. The CDR3 runs 14 residues. V dropped 4 bases and J dropped 4 bases, with 14 bases sitting between them. CDR3 sequence reads: CASSGSENGYEQYF. The CDR3 DNA follows: TGTGCCAGCAGTGGCTCTGAGAACGGTTACGAGCAGTACTTC.

V and J are TRBV5-4 and TRBJ1-6; 9 bases match TRBD1. The junction had 1 base not matched to a gene; V was cut back by 0 bases and J by 6 bases. Germline CDR1 and CDR2: SGHNT and YYREEE (reference sequence). This CDR3 has 15 residues. CDR3 sequence reads: CASSLGGQGNSPLHF. CDR3 nucleotides: TGTGCCAGCAGCTTGGGGGGACAGGGTAATTCACCCCTCCACTTT.

The V and J genes are TRBV15 and TRBJ2-1; 13 bases line up with TRBD2. V lost 0 bases and J lost 8; bases outside the gene matches: 4. CDR1 and CDR2 from the germline V gene are LNHNV and YYDKDF (reference sequence). CDR3 length: 16 residues. CDR3 in amino acids: CATSRDGTSGIYEQFF. For the CDR3, the DNA is TGTGCCACCAGCAGAGACGGGACTAGCGGGATTTATGAGCAGTTCTTC.

The J gene is TRBJ2-6, the V gene TRBV6-1, with D maybe TRBD2 (6 bases). Germline V gene sequence: CDR1 MNHNS, CDR2 SASEGT. This CDR3 has 16 amino acids. V lost 4 bases to trimming and J lost 4 bases, with 14 bases between them. The CDR3 reads CASSARGAQGANVLTF. DNA for the CDR3: TGTGCCAGCAGTGCGCGGGGCGCGCAAGGGGCCAACGTCCTGACTTTC.

J is TRBJ2-7 and V is TRBV28; a weak D match, TRBD2 (6 bases). Trimming pared 4 bases from V and 3 bases from J, leaving 13 bases between. CDR1 MDHEN and CDR2 SYDVKM come from the germline V gene. The CDR3 spans 14 residues. The CDR3 coding sequence is TGTGCCAGCAGTTATCTTAGCGGAAACTACGAGCAGTACTTC. It codes for CASSYLSGNYEQYF.

The V call is TRBV14, the J call TRBJ2-7; D gene ambiguous. Germline V gives CDR1 SGHDN, CDR2 FVKESK. The V gene lost 1 base and the J gene lost 1 base, with 8 bases spanning the gap. This CDR3 region has 14 residues. CDR3: CASSQVNGSYEQYF. In nucleotides, the CDR3 is TGTGCCAGCAGCCAAGTCAACGGGTCCTACGAGCAGTACTTC.

The chain recombines TRBV11-2 with TRBJ2-1; TRBD1 matches 10 bases. The junction had 3 bases not matched to a gene; V was cut back by 4 bases and J by 0 bases. The CDR3 loop spans 16 amino acids. Germline V CDR1 and CDR2: SGHAT, FQNNGV. The CDR3 reads CASSWRDRGSYNEQFF. For the CDR3, the DNA is TGTGCCAGCAGCTGGAGGGACAGGGGCTCCTACAATGAGCAGTTCTTC.

This sequence joins TRBV9 and TRBJ1-2, with TRBD1 matching 7 bases. Losses at the gene ends were 6 bases for V and 5 bases for J; bases not matched to a gene: 10. This CDR3 comprises 14 residues. In germline, CDR1 is SGDLS, CDR2 YYNGEE. CDR3: CASTRGGATYGYTF. The CDR3 bases are TGTGCCAGCACCCGAGGGGGCGCAACGTATGGCTACACCTTC.

The chain is built from TRBV11-3 and TRBJ2-2, with D uncertain. V shed 0 bases and J shed 1 base, with 9 bases lying between them. The CDR3 spans 16 residues. Germline CDR1 and CDR2: SGHNT and YENEEA. The CDR3 DNA reads as TGTGCCAGCAGCTTAGAGGCGACCATGAACACCGGGGAGCTGTTTTTT. Amino acids: CASSLEATMNTGELFF.

The chain carries TRBV29-1 and TRBJ1-2; weak D call: TRBD1 (5 bases). CDR3 length: 13 amino acids. Germline CDR1 is SQVTM and CDR2 is ANQGSEA. V lost 2 bases, J lost 5 bases, and 12 bases lay in between. The CDR3 sequence is CSVENPRGYGYTF. CDR3 coding DNA: TGCAGCGTTGAAAATCCGAGGGGATATGGCTACACCTTC. The full variable domain, rest sourced from reference TRBV29-1 and TRBJ1-2, is SAVISQKPSRDICQRGTSLTIQCQVDSQVTMMFWYRQQPGQSLTLIATANQGSEATYESGFVIDKFPISRPNLTFSTLTVSNMSPEDSSIYLCSVENPRGYGYTFGSGTRLTVV.

This chain uses TRBV10-1 with TRBJ2-7, with 10 positions matching TRBD2. J was trimmed by 3 bases and V by 4 bases; bases with no gene match: 9. Per germline, CDR1 WNHNN and CDR2 SYGVQD (reference sequence). The CDR3 extends over 16 amino acids. The DNA of the CDR3 is TGCGCCAGCAGTGTATCCCCGTTAGCGGGAGGCTACGAGCAGTACTTC. Translated, it gives CASSVSPLAGGYEQYF.

Details on this clone: This same CDR3 is encoded by further DNA sequences in the sample. The rearrangement links TRBV7-2 to TRBJ1-5, with 7 positions matching TRBD1. The germline gives CDR1 SGHTA, CDR2 FQGNSA. The CDR3 spans 13 residues. The ends lost 3 bases at V and 6 bases at J; junction bases unmatched: 2. This CDR3 is CASSLPGGQPQHF. In DNA form, the CDR3 reads TGTGCCAGCAGCTTGCCAGGGGGTCAGCCCCAGCATTTT.

The chain joins TRBV14 to TRBJ2-7; tentative D call: TRBD2 (6 bases). The CDR3 has 14 amino acids. Germline-derived CDR1 and CDR2 are SGHDN and FVKESK. V lost 3 bases and J lost 3, with 12 bases in between. The chain's CDR3 is CASSQGTGGYEQYF. The CDR3 DNA reads TGTGCCAGCAGCCAGGGCACCGGGGGCTACGAGCAGTACTTC.

The genes are TRBV6-1 and TRBJ2-7; possibly TRBD2 for D (6 bases). Germline CDR1 and CDR2: MNHNS and SASEGT. This CDR3 has 15 residues. V was pared by 2 bases and J by 5 bases, with 16 bases between. The CDR3 sequence: CASSEYLPGGDEQYF. The CDR3 DNA reads TGTGCCAGCAGTGAATATCTTCCCGGAGGGGACGAGCAGTACTTC.

The chain has TRBV7-2 and TRBJ2-5; D is uncertain. Germline V gene lookup returns CDR1 SGHTA and CDR2 FQGNSA. The CDR3 contains 15 residues. Trimming removed 1 base at V and 5 bases at J, with 14 bases between. The CDR3 region is CASSLESFLTETQYF. CDR3 coding DNA: TGTGCCAGCAGCTTAGAGAGTTTCCTGACGGAGACCCAGTACTTC.

Notes on this clone: The sample has other DNA sequences that encode this CDR3 too. The chain has TRBV27 and TRBJ1-5; tentative D call: TRBD1 (5 bases). The CDR3 runs 14 residues. The germline CDR1 and CDR2 sequences are MNHEY and SMNVEV (reference sequence). Between the trimmed V and J ends, which lost 0 bases and 4 bases, there was a span of 7 bases. The CDR3 protein is CASSLSGGNQPQHF. For the CDR3, the DNA is TGTGCCAGCAGTTTATCGGGGGGGAATCAGCCCCAGCATTTT.

For this clone: Other DNA sequences in this specimen translate into the identical CDR3. This rearrangement joins TRBV9 to TRBJ2-1; TRBD1 is a possible D gene (6 bases). Trimming removed 0 bases from V and 5 bases from J, with 15 bases in between. The CDR3 has 16 residues. The V gene's germline CDR1 is SGDLS and CDR2 YYNGEE. The CDR3 sequence is CASSVGWGPVNNEQFF. For the CDR3, the DNA is TGTGCCAGCAGCGTAGGGTGGGGGCCTGTGAACAATGAGCAGTTCTTC.

Written as DNA, the CDR3 is TGTGCCAGCAGTCCAGGCGGGAGAAGGGGCTCCTACGAGCAGTACTTC. It specifies CASSPGGRRGSYEQYF. The chain recombines TRBV28 with TRBJ2-7; 7 positions match TRBD2. V lost 5 bases and J lost 0; bases outside the gene matches: 10. From germline, CDR1 is MDHEN and CDR2 SYDVKM. The CDR3 contains 16 residues. Full variable domain (outside the CDR3, taken from reference TRBV28 and TRBJ2-7): DVKVTQSSRYLVKRTGEKVFLECVQDMDHENMFWYRQDPGLGLRLIYFSYDVKMKEKGDIPEGYSVSREKKERFSLILESASTNQTSMYLCASSPGGRRGSYEQYFGPGTRLTVT.

This rearrangement joins TRBV10-3 to TRBJ2-3; no reliable D call. Germline CDR1 ENHRY, CDR2 SYGVKD. The CDR3 length is 15 residues. Trimming left V 7 bases short and J 1 base short, with 15 bases between. CDR3: CAIMRSSTGTDTQYF. CDR3 coding DNA: TGTGCCATCATGCGGAGTAGTACGGGCACAGATACGCAGTATTTT.

The chain is built from TRBV5-1 and TRBJ2-6; 8 bases match TRBD1. V was clipped by 4 bases and J by 2 bases; unmatched bases: 11. The CDR3 loop spans 18 amino acids. Germline V gene sequence: CDR1 SGHRS, CDR2 YFSETQ. The CDR3 protein is CASSPPGQVIAGANVLTF. The CDR3 DNA reads as TGCGCCAGCAGCCCCCCGGGACAGGTAATCGCTGGGGCCAACGTCCTGACTTTC.